This T cell receptor beta chain was captured in a study of early T cells in non-severe SARS-CoV-2 infection. TCRdb passed the 5' RACE reads through MiXCR, listing each CDR3 protein once. This sample carries 35,000 to 45,000 distinct CDR3 sequences, nearly 6% of them seen once, and the ten largest clones take about 8%. Trimming removed 2 bases at V and 6 bases at J, with 15 bases between. Germline lookup yields CDR1 SGHTA and CDR2 FQGNSA. The CDR3 totals 15 residues. This clonotype was seen ten or more times. V usage is TRBV7-2 and J usage is TRBJ2-3; D gene uncertain. The receptor comes from an adult who was a healthcare worker with PCR-confirmed SARS-CoV-2 infection or an uninfected control (not recorded which). What was sequenced was whole blood. The CDR3: CASSLRQPPRDTQYF. The CDR3, as DNA: TGTGCCAGCAGCTTACGGCAGCCCCCACGCGATACGCAGTATTTT.